This TCR beta chain was captured by sequencing in a study of blood T cell repertoires in COVID-19. The wider study: Material from acute and convalescent COVID-19 was sourced from the United States, Italy and Spain. PBMCs, B-cell-depleted T cells, or T cells were the source of the cDNA or gDNA that made up the material.

Original processing methods: Using reference gene primer amplification, nucleated cell counts were estimated. Assay used: immunoSEQ multiplex PCR; TCRdb lists only in-frame clones, some missing. V, J and clone size are those of that table, while D and trimming were read from the DNA. The sample contains around 140,000 clones, 84% of which appear only once. Trimming pared 2 bases from V and 5 bases from J, leaving 5 bases between. Germline CDR1 DFQATT, CDR2 SNEGSKA (reference sequence). This CDR3 contains 11 residues. Sequencing was performed on peripheral blood. The source is a man aged 55-75 years with acute or convalescent COVID-19. V gene TRBV20-1 combines with J gene TRBJ2-3; D gene ambiguous. The CDR3 DNA sequence: TGCAGTGCTAGACAGGAAGATACGCAGTATTTT. Its translation is CSARQEDTQYF.